This T cell receptor (beta chain) was sequenced for a study of blood T cell repertoires in COVID-19 (TCRdb year 2020). Study-wide context: Samples from collaborators originated in the United States, Italy and Spain and spanned both the acute and convalescent phases of COVID-19. The prospective study material was composed of cDNA or gDNA derived from T cells, B-cell-depleted T cells, or PBMCs. Deeply sampled blood TCRbeta repertoires from subjects exposed to, actively infected with, or recovered from COVID-19 were included in the dataset. The repertoires were released in a freely available public database meant as a resource for research on the immune response to SARS-CoV-2. The samples were drawn from two sources: the first 160 participants of the ongoing ImmuneRACE study, and some 1,300 subjects contributed by 6 global collaborators. A de-identified subject ID, COVID-19 status, age in years and sex were almost always included in the sample metadata. Where HLA class I and class II types were available, the types were taken from metadata supplied by the sample provider, not from assay-based typing.

V was cut back by 4 bases and J by 0 bases, leaving a gap of 11 bases between them. From the cysteine up to the phenylalanine, the CDR3 has a length of 15 residues. The entry retains the CDR3 DNA only, 45 bases that are in frame from base 1. In the germline V gene (reference sequence), CDR1 corresponds to SEHNR and CDR2 to FQNEAQ. In the prospective study, participants were roughly 18 to 90 years old, resided in about 25 geographic areas of the United States, and were enrolled through a virtual design. In the prospective study, participants were assigned to cohorts based on the clinical history participants reported in a screening survey and a study questionnaire. Recovered participants in ImmuneRACE Cohort 3 were defined by two consecutive negative NP/OP PCR tests, clearance by a healthcare professional, or resolution of symptoms. In the prospective study, mobile phlebotomists collected whole blood, serum and a nasopharyngeal or oropharyngeal swab from each participant. Prospective study participants could optionally give additional blood draws and questionnaires over an approximately two-month period. Before DNA extraction, blood samples from the prospective study were shipped at room temperature or frozen.

About this clone itself: Its antigen is unknown. Nothing much larger sits one base from this clone, and base qualities are not available.

TCRbeta CDR3 regions were amplified from genomic DNA using the immunoSEQ Assay, a bias-controlled multiplex PCR. In the authors' own workflow: The number of nucleated cells in each sample was estimated by amplification of reference gene primers within the assay. Sequence reads were collapsed and filtered to measure the absolute abundance of every unique TCRbeta CDR3 rearrangement. For each sample, productive Simpson clonality was calculated by taking the square root of Simpson's diversity index across productive rearrangements. The table comes from immuneACCESS by way of TCRdb, which keeps in-frame sequences with V and J called. Part of the clones is missing from these tables; in studies checked, under half for an unresolved V gene and the rest for unknown reasons. Clone size and V and J calls were adopted from that table, with D and trimming inferred from the DNA. Here the sample has fewer than 250,000 clones; 84% occur a single time. Clones ranked in the top ten supply 5.5% to 7.5% of the sample.

The investigation overall reported the following: The amount of clinical and demographic metadata varied by source and participant and was provided uncurated.

Material: PBMCs or T cells enriched from blood (not recorded which). The sequence joins TRBV7-9 to TRBJ2-3, with the D gene call left open. This receptor was taken from a woman in her thirties or forties who had recovered from COVID-19. The DNA sequence reads TGTGCCAGCAGCTCCAGCGCCTCTAGCACAGATACGCAGTATTTT. It translates to CASSSSASSTDTQYF.